This TCR beta chain comes out of a study of cytomegalovirus exposure and HLA in healthy donors. Study-wide results and caveats: TCR beta chains associated with HLA were, in a later analysis, more clonally expanded than equally common others. There were a few CMV-associated chains whose specificity for CMV antigens was confirmed in vitro.

V was pared by 4 bases and J by 6 bases, with 16 bases between. The CDR3 is made up of 15 amino acids. The germline CDR1 and CDR2 sequences are SGHTA and FQGTGA. Of note for this clone: The antigen is not known.

PCR was performed using 60 Vbeta and 13 Jbeta primers. Assay used: immunoSEQ multiplex PCR; TCRdb lists only in-frame clones, some missing. Of under 130,000 clones in the sample, around 63% were seen once. Healthy donors of bone marrow made up the group. The sample was PBMCs. The chain couples TRBV7-3 to TRBJ2-1; D might be TRBD1 (5 bases). The TCR originated in a man aged 25-45 years in good health and CMV-seronegative. The CDR3 sequence: CASSYQTVASNEQFF. The CDR3 DNA reads as TGTGCCAGCAGCTATCAGACAGTTGCTTCCAATGAGCAGTTCTTC.